This passage covers 27 T cell receptor beta chains from one sample sequenced in a study of cytotoxic CD8 clonotypes in ibrutinib-treated CLL. Assay used: immunoSEQ multiplex PCR; TCRdb lists only in-frame clones, some missing. The sample lists 90,000 to 150,000 clones; 58% were seen once. The sequences come from PBMCs, collected after 24 months of ibrutinib treatment. The source is a human donor with chronic lymphocytic leukemia.

This clone occurred a few times. The V gene is TRBV18, the J gene TRBJ2-5; no clear D. The CDR3 runs 11 residues. The ends were cut back, 6 bases at V and 5 bases at J, with 7 bases in the middle. Per the germline V gene, CDR1 is KGHSH and CDR2 is LQKENI. The DNA of the CDR3 is TGTGCCAGCTCCTCTTATGAGACCCAGTACTTC. The encoded protein is CASSSYETQYF.

This sequence joins TRBV5-1 and TRBJ2-1; the match to TRBD1 covers 8 bases. Germline CDR1 SGHRS, CDR2 YFSETQ. The V segment lost 0 bases and the J segment 8 bases; nucleotides outside the gene matches: 4. CDR3 length equals 14 residues. CDR3 in amino acids: CASSLGQGRYEQFF. The CDR3 nucleotides are TGCGCCAGCAGCTTGGGACAGGGGCGGTATGAGCAGTTCTTC.

A few counts support this clone. This chain connects TRBV15 to TRBJ1-3; the D is unclear. CDR1 and CDR2 (germline): LNHNV, YYDKDF (reference sequence). The CDR3 is made up of 15 amino acids. V gave up 0 bases and J gave up 2 bases, with 8 bases separating them. The CDR3 DNA is TGTGCCACCAGCAGAGATGTGTCAACTGGAAACACCATATATTTT. Protein: CATSRDVSTGNTIYF.

The chain combines TRBV29-1 with TRBJ1-2, with TRBD1 matching over 8 bases. Germline lookup yields CDR1 SQVTM and CDR2 ANQGSEA. V shed 4 bases and J 3 bases; nucleotides not matched to a gene: 7. The CDR3 runs 14 residues. CDR3 sequence: CSVGRGQVYYGYTF. The CDR3, as DNA: TGCAGCGTTGGGAGGGGACAGGTTTACTATGGCTACACCTTC.

In its sample, this clone was seen once. The chain has TRBV18 and TRBJ2-7; 9 nucleotides agree with TRBD1. This CDR3 has 16 residues. Germline V gene data show CDR1 as KGHSH and CDR2 as LQKENI. The trim removed 0 bases at V and 6 bases at J, leaving 9 bases unmatched. The CDR3 DNA follows: TGTGCCAGCTCACCACCGTCACAGGGGGCGATTAGCGAGCAGTACTTC. Translated: CASSPPSQGAISEQYF.

This clone was counted at least ten times. The rearrangement joins TRBV11-3 to TRBJ1-4; TRBD1 aligns across 9 bases. Germline V CDR1 and CDR2: SGHNT, YENEEA. The ends lost 5 bases at V and 6 bases at J; junction bases unmatched: 7. The CDR3 is 15 residues long. In nucleotides, the CDR3 is TGTGCCAGCAGCCCCGACAGGGGGGGAGATGAAAAACTGTTTTTT. Amino acids: CASSPDRGGDEKLFF.

CDR3 sequence reads: CASSGGFNSPLHF. The DNA of the CDR3 is TGTGCCAGCTCAGGAGGGTTTAATTCACCCCTCCACTTT. The chain carries TRBV18 and TRBJ1-6; D unresolved. Trimming cost V 5 bases and J 6 bases, with 8 bases left between them. Germline V gene sequence: CDR1 KGHSH, CDR2 LQKENI. CDR3 size: 13 residues.

CDR3 DNA sequence: TGCGCCAGCTTCGATACTCTGAAGGGTGGAAAACTGTTTTTT. Residues: CASFDTLKGGKLFF. The genes are TRBV5-1 and TRBJ1-4; D gene ambiguous. The CDR3 covers 14 residues. Trimming removed 7 bases from V and 10 bases from J, with 20 bases in between. Germline CDR1 reads SGHRS; CDR2 reads YFSETQ.

V gene TRBV6-1 combines with J gene TRBJ2-5, with D perhaps assigned TRBD1 or TRBD2 (6 bases each). The V gene's germline CDR1 is MNHNS and CDR2 SASEGT. This CDR3 region has 16 residues. The V end was cut by 3 bases, the J end by 3 bases, with 17 bases between. The DNA of the CDR3 is TGTGCCAGCAGTGACGGGGGCGGACTACACAAAGAGACCCAGTACTTC. It yields the protein CASSDGGGLHKETQYF.

This clone was observed a handful of times. The chain is built from TRBV11-3 and TRBJ1-1, with a weak D call TRBD1 (5 bases). Trimming took off 5 bases at V and 4 bases at J, with 11 bases between the two ends. From germline, CDR1 is SGHNT and CDR2 YENEEA. This CDR3 region has 13 residues. CDR3 DNA: TGTGCCAGCAGCGTATTAAGGGGCACTGAAGCTTTCTTT. Amino acid sequence: CASSVLRGTEAFF.

This clone has just a few counts. This rearrangement joins TRBV28 to TRBJ1-6, with 9 bases matching TRBD1. V was pared by 8 bases and J by 8 bases, with 7 bases of the junction left unmatched. Germline CDR1 and CDR2: MDHEN and SYDVKM. The CDR3 is 14 amino acids. This CDR3 reads CASYRTGEYSPLHF. The CDR3 DNA follows: TGTGCCAGCTACAGGACAGGGGAGTATTCACCCCTCCACTTT.

This clone was observed a handful of times. The chain couples TRBV9 to TRBJ1-2, with TRBD1 as a possible D gene (5 bases). This CDR3 comprises 16 residues. The V gene's germline CDR1 is SGDLS and CDR2 YYNGEE. V was clipped by 4 bases and J by 0 bases, with 16 bases between them. The CDR3 bases are TGTGCCAGCAGCCTCGGGGGGTCGGTAGCTAACTATGGCTACACCTTC. Protein sequence: CASSLGGSVANYGYTF.

This clone was counted a few times. The chain employs TRBV28 and TRBJ2-7; either TRBD1 or TRBD2 may fit D (6 bases each). CDR3 length: 13 residues. The germline V gene encodes CDR1 MDHEN and CDR2 SYDVKM. V lost 8 bases and J 5 bases, leaving 16 bases between the germline ends. The CDR3 nucleotides read TGTGCCAGCGGGGGGCAGGGGCGGCACGAGCAGTACTTC. This sequence encodes CASGGQGRHEQYF.

A single count supports this clone. The rearrangement links TRBV25-1 to TRBJ2-3; 7 bases map to TRBD2. Germline CDR1 reads MGHDK; CDR2 reads SYGVNS. J was trimmed by 0 bases and V by 2 bases; bases with no gene match: 11. CDR3 length: 18 residues. For the CDR3, the DNA is TGTGCCAGCAGTGAAGGGCTAGCGGCCCCATTTAGCACAGATACGCAGTATTTT. Translation: CASSEGLAAPFSTDTQYF. Supplemented by reference TRBV25-1 and TRBJ2-3, the full variable domain reads EADIYQTPRYLVIGTGKKITLECSQTMGHDKMYWYQQDPGMELHLIHYSYGVNSTEKGDLSSESTVSRIRTEHFPLTLESARPSHTSQYLCASSEGLAAPFSTDTQYFGPGTRLTVL.

V is TRBV2 and J is TRBJ1-1, with D possibly TRBD1 on 5 matching bases. The CDR3 extends over 15 amino acids. Germline loops: CDR1 SNHLY, CDR2 FYNNEI. Trimming took off 2 bases at V and 1 base at J, with 11 bases between the two ends. DNA for the CDR3: TGTGCCAGCAGTGAATCCAGGGTCGGGAACACTGAAGCTTTCTTT. Translation gives CASSESRVGNTEAFF.

To note about this clone: This same CDR3 is encoded by further DNA sequences in the sample. This chain uses TRBV18 with TRBJ2-7; D ambiguous. V dropped 2 bases and J dropped 2 bases, with 4 bases sitting between them. The CDR3 sequence is 12 residues long. CDR1 is KGHSH and CDR2 is LQKENI in the germline V gene. Written as DNA, the CDR3 is TGTGCCAGCTCACCAGGGGCCTACGAGCAGTACTTC. It is translated as CASSPGAYEQYF.

Written as DNA, the CDR3 is TGTGCCTGGAGTTTCTTTACAGGGTATGGCTACACCTTC. This encodes CAWSFFTGYGYTF. V gene TRBV30 combines with J gene TRBJ1-2, with D possibly TRBD1 on 6 matching bases. The V gene's germline CDR1 is GTSNPN and CDR2 SVGIG (reference sequence). The CDR3 covers 13 residues. The ends were cut back, 2 bases at V and 5 bases at J, with 12 bases in the middle.

The chain recombines TRBV4-1 with TRBJ1-2, with 9 bases aligning to TRBD1. With 0 bases clipped from V and 0 bases from J, the junction kept 2 bases outside the gene matches. CDR3 length: 16 residues. The germline gives CDR1 MGHRA, CDR2 YSYEKL. This CDR3 is CASSQEQGATNYGYTF. CDR3 bases: TGCGCCAGCAGCCAAGAACAGGGGGCTACTAACTATGGCTACACCTTC.

This chain uses TRBV6-5 with TRBJ2-1; tentatively, D is TRBD2 (5 bases). V lost 5 bases to trimming and J lost 8 bases, with 10 bases between them. Germline values: CDR1 MNHEY, CDR2 SVGAGI. The CDR3 has 12 amino acids. As DNA, the CDR3 is TGTGCCAGCAGTCCCGCGGGCTATGAGCAGTTCTTC. As protein: CASSPAGYEQFF.

As regards this clone: This same CDR3 is encoded by further DNA sequences in the sample. The gene calls are TRBV5-1 and TRBJ1-3; 7 positions agree with TRBD1. CDR1 and CDR2 (germline): SGHRS, YFSETQ. The CDR3 sequence is 16 residues long. The junction had 4 bases not matched to a gene; V was cut back by 0 bases and J by 1 base. CDR3 sequence: CASSLALTGSGNTIYF. Here the CDR3 DNA reads TGCGCCAGCAGCTTGGCTTTGACAGGGTCTGGAAACACCATATATTTT. Drawing the rest from reference TRBV5-1 and TRBJ1-3, the complete variable domain is KAGVTQTPRYLIKTRGQQVTLSCSPISGHRSVSWYQQTPGQGLQFLFEYFSETQRNKGNFPGRFSGRQFSNSRSEMNVSTLELGDSALYLCASSLALTGSGNTIYFGEGSWLTVV.

The genes are TRBV6-1 and TRBJ2-7; 12 bases fit TRBD2. Trimming at V came to 0 bases and at J to 3 bases, leaving 6 bases not matched to a gene. Germline V gene lookup returns CDR1 MNHNS and CDR2 SASEGT. This CDR3 is 17 amino acids long. The CDR3 DNA reads as TGTGCCAGCAGTGAAGCTCTAGCGGGGGGGATTGACTACGAGCAGTACTTC. Its translation is CASSEALAGGIDYEQYF.

V is TRBV6-5 and J is TRBJ2-3; perhaps TRBD2 as D (5 bases). The CDR3 contains 15 residues. Germline V lookup: CDR1 MNHEY, CDR2 SVGAGI. Trimming cost V 5 bases and J 4 bases, with 16 bases left between them. The chain's CDR3 is CASSVEGRSPDTQYF. CDR3 in DNA: TGTGCCAGCAGTGTGGAAGGGAGATCGCCAGATACGCAGTATTTT.

The CDR3 DNA follows: TGTGCCAGCCTCCGGGAGGGAGAGACCCAGTACTTC. It specifies CASLREGETQYF. The chain joins TRBV18 to TRBJ2-5; 8 nucleotides line up with TRBD2. Germline loops: CDR1 KGHSH, CDR2 LQKENI. There are 12 residues in the CDR3. V dropped 8 bases and J dropped 4; count of bases not matched to a gene: 3.

This clone showed up just a few times. The chain uses TRBV7-9 and TRBJ2-5, with 13 bases identical to TRBD2. The CDR3 is 15 residues long. In germline, CDR1 is SEHNR, CDR2 FQNEAQ (reference sequence). V gave up 5 bases and J gave up 2 bases; unmatched junction bases: 2. The CDR3 reads CASSTTSGGQETQYF. Here the CDR3 DNA reads TGTGCCAGCAGCACGACTAGCGGGGGGCAAGAGACCCAGTACTTC.

V and J are TRBV29-1 and TRBJ1-2; 8 nucleotides agree with TRBD1. The junction had 6 bases not matched to a gene; V was cut back by 7 bases and J by 8 bases. This CDR3 has 11 amino acids. Germline CDR1 reads SQVTM; CDR2 reads ANQGSEA. The CDR3 DNA sequence: TGCAGCGCTTCGACAGGGGCCGGCTACACCTTC. Translating it yields CSASTGAGYTF.

The V and J genes are TRBV5-1 and TRBJ1-1; TRBD1 might be the D (5 bases). CDR3 length: 14 amino acids. Looked up from germline, CDR1 is SGHRS and CDR2 is YFSETQ. Trimming shortened V by 2 bases and J by 4 bases, and 12 bases separated the two germline ends. The CDR3 DNA reads as TGCGCCAGCAGCTTACTCAGGGAGGGCACTGAAGCTTTCTTT. Protein product: CASSLLREGTEAFF.

This rearrangement joins TRBV15 to TRBJ2-5; no definite D call. CDR3 size: 14 residues. The germline V gene encodes CDR1 LNHNV and CDR2 YYDKDF (reference sequence). Trimming shortened V by 8 bases and J by 2 bases, and 15 bases separated the two germline ends. CDR3 sequence reads: CATQLGPLQETQYF. The CDR3 nucleotides read TGTGCCACCCAGTTAGGGCCCCTTCAAGAGACCCAGTACTTC.